Below, 14 T cell receptor beta chains from the same sample are listed, as sequenced in a study of blood T cell repertoires in COVID-19. Some clones are missing from TCRdb's copy, which holds only in-frame ones; the method was immunoSEQ multiplex PCR. The table has 200,000 to 250,000 clones, around 85% seen once. Sequencing used peripheral blood. The receptor set was obtained from a man older than 75 with acute or convalescent COVID-19.

The chain recombines TRBV28 with TRBJ1-5; 7 positions match TRBD1. Germline V lookup: CDR1 MDHEN, CDR2 SYDVKM. J was trimmed by 5 bases and V by 7 bases; bases with no gene match: 8. The CDR3 is made up of 14 amino acids. As DNA, the CDR3 is TGTGCCAGCAACCGCAGACAGGGCGATCAGCCCCAGCATTTT. Translation: CASNRRQGDQPQHF.

The rearrangement uses TRBV5-6 and TRBJ2-7, with TRBD2 identical over 9 bases. The germline V gene encodes CDR1 SGHDT and CDR2 YYEEEE. The CDR3 length is 14 residues. Trimming at V came to 0 bases and at J to 5 bases, leaving 3 bases not matched to a gene. The CDR3 bases are TGTGCCAGCAGCTTGGGACTAGCGGCCCACGAGCAGTACTTC. Its translation: CASSLGLAAHEQYF.

The gene calls are TRBV7-9 and TRBJ2-1; 9 nucleotides line up with TRBD1. The CDR3 has 15 amino acids. CDR1 SEHNR and CDR2 FQNEAQ come from the germline V gene (reference sequence). J lost 7 bases, V lost 6 bases, and 10 bases had no gene match. CDR3 sequence reads: CASSPTGGFPNEQFF. As DNA, the CDR3 is TGTGCCAGCAGTCCGACAGGGGGGTTCCCTAATGAGCAGTTCTTC.

This clone occurred once. J is TRBJ1-2 and V is TRBV18; D remains unclear. Germline lookup yields CDR1 KGHSH and CDR2 LQKENI. The CDR3 is made up of 14 amino acids. V lost 4 bases, J lost 0 bases, and 9 bases lay in between. The CDR3 reads CASSLQEANYGYTF. The CDR3 nucleotides are TGTGCCAGCTCACTCCAGGAGGCTAACTATGGCTACACCTTC.

V and J are TRBV5-1 and TRBJ2-4; 7 bases line up with TRBD2. CDR3 length equals 19 residues. Germline loops: CDR1 SGHRS, CDR2 YFSETQ. V was clipped by 0 bases and J by 0 bases; unmatched bases: 12. CDR3 protein: CASSLGPSSGALAKNIQYF. CDR3 coding DNA: TGCGCCAGCAGCTTGGGTCCTTCAAGCGGGGCACTAGCCAAAAACATTCAGTACTTC.

V usage is TRBV5-1 and J usage is TRBJ1-5; D remains ambiguous. Germline V gene lookup returns CDR1 SGHRS and CDR2 YFSETQ. Trimming stripped 1 base from V and 5 bases from J, with 7 bases between. The CDR3 loop spans 13 amino acids. The CDR3 protein is CASSLMADQPQHF. In DNA form, the CDR3 reads TGCGCCAGCAGCTTGATGGCGGATCAGCCCCAGCATTTT.

The CDR3 DNA reads as TGTGCCAGTAGTACCGGGACAGGGCCCTACAATGAGCAGTTCTTC. Its translation: CASSTGTGPYNEQFF. The J gene is TRBJ2-1, the V gene TRBV19, with 9 bases aligning to TRBD1. V was pared by 4 bases and J by 2 bases, with 3 bases of the junction left unmatched. This CDR3 comprises 15 residues. Germline assignment: CDR1 LNHDA and CDR2 SQIVND (reference sequence).

The chain is built from TRBV7-7 and TRBJ2-1, with a tentative D call TRBD2 (6 bases). Per the germline V gene, CDR1 is SSHAT and CDR2 is FNYEAQ (reference sequence). Trimming took 5 bases from V and 3 from J, leaving 14 bases between them. The CDR3 has 15 residues. CDR3 nucleotide sequence: TGTGCCAGCAGCCCCTCGGGCGGGGACTACAATGAGCAGTTCTTC. Protein product: CASSPSGGDYNEQFF.

The chain links TRBV7-2 to TRBJ1-2; D is unclear. V shed 3 bases and J shed 4 bases, with 12 bases lying between them. The CDR3 has 14 amino acids. The germline V gene encodes CDR1 SGHTA and CDR2 FQGNSA. This chain's CDR3 is CASSFPSTAYGYTF. CDR3 in DNA: TGTGCCAGCAGCTTCCCGTCTACCGCCTATGGCTACACCTTC.

The chain joins TRBV6-5 to TRBJ1-3; D is perhaps TRBD1 (6 bases). CDR1 and CDR2 (germline): MNHEY, SVGAGI. With 2 bases removed from V and 0 bases from J, the gap between germline ends came to 11 bases. This CDR3 spans 16 amino acids. This CDR3 is CASSYQGLSSGNTIYF. As DNA, the CDR3 is TGTGCCAGCAGTTACCAGGGGCTAAGCTCTGGAAACACCATATATTTT.

The rearrangement uses TRBV27 and TRBJ1-1, with D possibly TRBD1 on 5 matching bases. Germline assignment: CDR1 MNHEY and CDR2 SMNVEV (reference sequence). V was clipped by 3 bases and J by 5 bases, with 13 bases between them. CDR3 length: 14 residues. The CDR3 nucleotides are TGTGCCAGCAGTTTTCGGGGGGAAGGGACTGAAGCTTTCTTT. As protein: CASSFRGEGTEAFF.

The gene calls are TRBV5-1 and TRBJ1-1; 12 bases align to TRBD1. Germline V gives CDR1 SGHRS, CDR2 YFSETQ. The CDR3 length is 13 residues. J lost 10 bases, V lost 0 bases, and 1 base had no gene match. This chain's CDR3 is CASSLGDRGRAFF. The CDR3 DNA reads as TGCGCCAGCAGCTTGGGGGACAGGGGGCGAGCTTTCTTT.

This clone was observed a few times. V gene TRBV5-1 combines with J gene TRBJ2-1, with 8 bases matching TRBD2. This CDR3 contains 15 residues. Germline V gives CDR1 SGHRS, CDR2 YFSETQ. V lost 2 bases, J lost 9 bases, and 10 bases stayed unmatched. CDR3 bases: TGCGCCAGCAGCTTAACTCCGGGACTAGTGGCTGAGCAGTTCTTC. It encodes CASSLTPGLVAEQFF. Combining the CDR3 with reference TRBV5-1 and TRBJ2-1 gives the whole variable domain KAGVTQTPRYLIKTRGQQVTLSCSPISGHRSVSWYQQTPGQGLQFLFEYFSETQRNKGNFPGRFSGRQFSNSRSEMNVSTLELGDSALYLCASSLTPGLVAEQFFGPGTRLTVL.

The chain links TRBV27 to TRBJ2-3, with TRBD2 matching 7 bases. There are 15 residues in the CDR3. Germline V gives CDR1 MNHEY, CDR2 SMNVEV (reference sequence). V gave up 6 bases and J gave up 2 bases; unmatched junction bases: 8. Written as DNA, the CDR3 is TGTGCCAGCAGCCGGGCCGGGGGGTACACAGATACGCAGTATTTT. The encoded protein is CASSRAGGYTDTQYF.